Listed here are 24 T cell receptor beta chains from one sample, sequenced in a study of T cells after yellow fever vaccination. TCRdb reprocessed the 5' RACE reads via MiXCR and lists one record per CDR3 protein. The table lists about 350,000 distinct CDR3 sequences, about an eighth of them singletons. Source: CD4+ T cells sorted from PBMCs, taken 15 days after the yellow fever booster vaccination. The source of these receptors is a young man who received the YFV17D yellow fever vaccine.

This clonotype was counted many times. The V gene is TRBV7-9, the J gene TRBJ1-1; D is possibly TRBD1 (5 bases). The CDR3 is made up of 14 amino acids. Germline CDR1 SEHNR, CDR2 FQNEAQ (reference sequence). Trimming shortened V by 2 bases and J by 5 bases, and 12 bases separated the two germline ends. CDR3: CASSLSPTETEAFF. CDR3 in DNA: TGTGCCAGCAGCTTAAGTCCGACAGAGACTGAAGCTTTCTTT.

This clonotype was seen a handful of times. This sequence joins TRBV18 and TRBJ2-5; D remains ambiguous. The CDR3 loop spans 14 amino acids. The V end was cut by 3 bases, the J end by 0 bases, with 8 bases between. Germline CDR1 KGHSH, CDR2 LQKENI. CDR3 DNA sequence: TGTGCCAGCTCACCCATGGTAGACCAAGAGACCCAGTACTTC. It specifies CASSPMVDQETQYF. The whole variable domain, filled in from reference TRBV18 and TRBJ2-5, reads NAGVMQNPRHLVRRRGQEARLRCSPMKGHSHVYWYRQLPEEGLKFMVYLQKENIIDESGMPKERFSAEFPKEGPSILRIQQVVRGDSAAYFCASSPMVDQETQYFGPGTRLLVL.

This clonotype came up a few times. V gene TRBV10-3 combines with J gene TRBJ2-7, with 9 positions matching TRBD1. The ends lost 0 bases at V and 4 bases at J; junction bases unmatched: 1. The CDR3 spans 14 residues. Germline assignment: CDR1 ENHRY and CDR2 SYGVKD. This chain's CDR3 is CAISESGQGYEQYF. In DNA form, the CDR3 reads TGTGCCATCAGTGAGTCGGGACAGGGATACGAGCAGTACTTC.

The chain recombines TRBV27 with TRBJ1-4, with a weak D call TRBD1 (5 bases). V lost 5 bases, J lost 4 bases, and 20 bases lay in between. The CDR3 has 17 amino acids. CDR1 is MNHEY, CDR2 SMNVEV, per germline (reference sequence). The CDR3 DNA sequence: TGTGCCAGCAGTGGGGGAAGGGGCCGCACAATTAATGAAAAACTGTTTTTT. Residues: CASSGGRGRTINEKLFF.

This clonotype has more than one count but fewer than ten. V is TRBV7-9 and J is TRBJ2-5; 8 bases fit TRBD2. The CDR3 has 16 amino acids. Germline-derived CDR1 and CDR2 are SEHNR and FQNEAQ (reference sequence). The ends lost 1 base at V and 0 bases at J; junction bases unmatched: 4. In nucleotides, the CDR3 is TGTGCCAGCAGCTTAGTTCGACTAGCGAACCAAGAGACCCAGTACTTC. This sequence encodes CASSLVRLANQETQYF.

The rearrangement links TRBV29-1 to TRBJ2-7; 10 bases are shared with TRBD1. In germline, CDR1 is SQVTM, CDR2 ANQGSEA. There are 13 residues in the CDR3. J was trimmed by 3 bases and V by 1 base; bases with no gene match: 0. The CDR3 sequence: CSVEGTGGYEQYF. The CDR3, as DNA: TGCAGCGTTGAAGGGACAGGGGGCTACGAGCAGTACTTC.

This clonotype came up a few times. V is TRBV7-2 and J is TRBJ2-1; either TRBD1 or TRBD2 may fit D (5 bases each). The CDR3 covers 15 residues. Germline assignment: CDR1 SGHTA and CDR2 FQGNSA. Trimming stripped 4 bases from V and 5 bases from J, with 15 bases between. This CDR3 is CASSSGRGGHNEQFF. CDR3 bases: TGTGCCAGCAGCTCAGGGCGTGGGGGTCACAATGAGCAGTTCTTC.

This clonotype was seen a handful of times. The CDR3 sequence is CASSLDGGRVFF. The CDR3 region has the DNA TGTGCCAGCAGCTTGGACGGGGGGCGAGTTTTCTTT. The rearrangement links TRBV5-8 to TRBJ1-1, with D maybe TRBD1 (6 bases). Trimming pared 0 bases from V and 13 bases from J, leaving 13 bases between. This CDR3 is built from 12 residues. Germline values: CDR1 SGHTS, CDR2 YDEGEE.

The chain couples TRBV6-2 or TRBV6-3 to TRBJ2-5; D may be TRBD2 (6 bases). Trimming left V 7 bases short and J 5 bases short, with 14 bases between. Germline CDR1 reads MNHEY; CDR2 reads SVGEGT. This CDR3 contains 13 residues. Here the CDR3 reads CASTHRDWETQYF. CDR3 nucleotides: TGTGCCAGCACACACCGGGACTGGGAGACCCAGTACTTC.

A word on this clonotype: This could be a read error, since a much larger clone is one nucleotide away. This chain connects TRBV7-3 to TRBJ2-1; the D gene is possibly TRBD1 (5 bases). The V end lost 5 bases, the J end lost 12 bases, and 17 bases lay between the germline ends. This CDR3 comprises 13 residues. The germline gives CDR1 SGHTA, CDR2 FQGTGA. The CDR3 loop reads CASSEQGPGGQFF. CDR3 nucleotide sequence: TGTGCCAGCAGCGAGCAGGGTCCGGGTGGGCAGTTCTTC.

This clonotype was observed a few times. V and J are TRBV11-2 and TRBJ1-2; 11 bases map to TRBD1. The junction had 1 base not matched to a gene; V was cut back by 4 bases and J by 0 bases. Germline values: CDR1 SGHAT, CDR2 FQNNGV. The CDR3 is made up of 15 amino acids. The CDR3 DNA reads TGTGCCAGCAGCTGGGGACAGGGGGCTAACTATGGCTACACCTTC. It codes for CASSWGQGANYGYTF. The entire variable domain, with the rest obtained from reference TRBV11-2 and TRBJ1-2, is as follows: EAGVAQSPRYKIIEKRQSVAFWCNPISGHATLYWYQQILGQGPKLLIQFQNNGVVDDSQLPKDRFSAERLKGVDSTLKIQPAKLEDSAVYLCASSWGQGANYGYTFGSGTRLTVV.

The V call is TRBV9, the J call TRBJ2-5; 9 bases map to TRBD2. Trimming at V came to 4 bases and at J to 7 bases, leaving 11 bases not matched to a gene. The CDR3 covers 15 residues. The germline CDR1 and CDR2 sequences are SGDLS and YYNGEE. The CDR3 region has the DNA TGTGCCAGCAGCAAGGCCGTGGCGGGGGGGTCGACCCAGTACTTC. This encodes CASSKAVAGGSTQYF.

Only a few counts were recorded for this clonotype. The genes are TRBV9 and TRBJ2-3; TRBD2 matches at 10 bases. The V segment lost 4 bases and the J segment 2 bases; nucleotides outside the gene matches: 1. CDR1 SGDLS and CDR2 YYNGEE come from the germline V gene. This CDR3 is built from 14 residues. CDR3 region: CASSTSGNTDTQYF. CDR3 coding DNA: TGTGCCAGCAGCACTAGCGGGAACACAGATACGCAGTATTTT. The entire variable domain, with the rest obtained from reference TRBV9 and TRBJ2-3, is as follows: DSGVTQTPKHLITATGQRVTLRCSPRSGDLSVYWYQQSLDQGLQFLIQYYNGEERAKGNILERFSAQQFPDLHSELNLSSLELGDSALYFCASSTSGNTDTQYFGPGTRLTVL.

This clonotype was counted a single time. This chain connects TRBV5-1 to TRBJ1-1; the D gene is possibly TRBD1 (5 bases). This CDR3 spans 15 amino acids. V lost 2 bases, J lost 1 base, and 12 bases lay in between. Germline CDR1 and CDR2: SGHRS and YFSETQ. CDR3: CASSLIGRGNTEAFF. The CDR3, as DNA: TGCGCCAGCAGCTTAATAGGAAGGGGGAACACTGAAGCTTTCTTT.

This clonotype was seen repeatedly, ten times or more. The V gene is TRBV4-3, the J gene TRBJ2-7; no firm D call. Germline-derived CDR1 and CDR2 are LGHNA and YSLEER. V was clipped by 0 bases and J by 2 bases, with 11 bases between them. The CDR3 is 15 residues long. For the CDR3, the DNA is TGCGCCAGCAGCCAAGATTTCCCAGGCGCCTACGAGCAGTACTTC. This codes for CASSQDFPGAYEQYF.

The chain joins TRBV27 to TRBJ2-3, with 7 positions matching TRBD1. CDR1 and CDR2 (germline): MNHEY, SMNVEV (reference sequence). Trimming at V came to 2 bases and at J to 2 bases, leaving 4 bases not matched to a gene. The CDR3 loop spans 15 amino acids. CDR3 loop: CASSLDRAITDTQYF. DNA for the CDR3: TGTGCCAGCAGTTTAGACAGGGCGATCACAGATACGCAGTATTTT.

This clonotype has just a few counts. The chain has TRBV6-5 and TRBJ1-1; D may be TRBD1 (6 bases). This CDR3 region has 12 residues. Germline V gene sequence: CDR1 MNHEY, CDR2 SVGAGI. Trimming cost V 7 bases and J 10 bases, with 16 bases left between them. CDR3 in DNA: TGTGCCAGCACCAACAGAGGGACACGAGCTTTCTTT. Its translation is CASTNRGTRAFF.

There are many counts of this clonotype. The chain uses TRBV11-2 and TRBJ1-1, with 7 bases identical to TRBD1. Trimming removed 3 bases from V and 1 base from J; junction bases left unmatched: 5. The CDR3 has 15 residues. CDR1 and CDR2 (germline): SGHAT, FQNNGV. CDR3 nucleotides: TGTGCCAGCAGCTTCAGGGGGGAGAGGAACACTGAAGCTTTCTTT. Its protein is CASSFRGERNTEAFF.

The sample holds a few counts of this clonotype. This chain joins TRBV28 and TRBJ1-1; D ambiguous. Germline CDR1 is MDHEN and CDR2 is SYDVKM. This CDR3 has 14 amino acids. The V end was cut by 6 bases, the J end by 3 bases, with 14 bases between. The CDR3 loop is CASSPTAIYTEAFF. The CDR3 DNA reads as TGTGCCAGCAGCCCCACGGCAATCTACACTGAAGCTTTCTTT.

The chain couples TRBV12-3 or TRBV12-4 to TRBJ1-2; D gene ambiguous. Trimming removed 5 bases from V and 8 bases from J, with 21 bases in between. This CDR3 spans 15 amino acids. CDR3 sequence reads: CASSPLIYGSRGYTF. The CDR3 DNA is TGTGCCAGCAGTCCGTTGATTTATGGGAGTAGGGGCTACACCTTC.

V usage is TRBV19 and J usage is TRBJ2-7; 8 positions match TRBD1. This CDR3 has 14 amino acids. The junction had 4 bases not matched to a gene; V was cut back by 4 bases and J by 2 bases. Germline lookup yields CDR1 LNHDA and CDR2 SQIVND (reference sequence). CDR3 protein: CASSRQGMAYEQYV. The CDR3 DNA sequence: TGTGCCAGTAGTAGACAGGGGATGGCCTACGAGCAGTACGTC.

This chain links TRBV15 with TRBJ1-1, with unresolved D. CDR1 LNHNV and CDR2 YYDKDF come from the germline V gene (reference sequence). V lost 1 base and J 1 base, leaving 7 bases between the germline ends. The CDR3 is made up of 14 amino acids. The CDR3 coding sequence is TGTGCCACCAGCAGAGGTACAGCGAACACTGAAGCTTTCTTT. It translates to CATSRGTANTEAFF.

V is TRBV7-2 and J is TRBJ2-4, with 8 bases identical to TRBD1. Germline V gene data show CDR1 as SGHTA and CDR2 as FQGNSA. The V and J ends lost 5 bases and 5 bases, in that order; junction bases with no gene match: 2. This CDR3 contains 13 residues. The CDR3 sequence is CASSLDRENIQYF. In DNA form, the CDR3 reads TGTGCCAGCAGCCTGGACAGGGAAAACATTCAGTACTTC.

The chain uses TRBV6-2 or TRBV6-3 and TRBJ1-2; D is ambiguous. This CDR3 is 13 amino acids long. Germline CDR1 reads MNHEY; CDR2 reads SVGEGT. Trimming shortened V by 2 bases and J by 3 bases, and 7 bases separated the two germline ends. This CDR3 reads CASSYPEYYGYTF. The CDR3 DNA reads as TGTGCCAGCAGTTACCCGGAATACTATGGCTACACCTTC.